The 5 T cell receptor beta chains listed next were all sequenced from one sample in a study of blood T cell dynamics during melanoma immunotherapy. Assay: immunoSEQ multiplex PCR; the TCRdb copy retains only in-frame clones and omits some. Seen here are 7,500 to 8,500 clones, around 89% observed once, and the top ten hold about 2.5%. Stated time point: week 3, after first cycle of checkpoint inhibitor. The starting material was blood, obtained from a patient treated with checkpoint blockade. The receptor source for this set is a human donor with melanoma.

The chain recombines TRBV7-2 with TRBJ1-5; D gene uncertain. The CDR3 sequence is 13 residues long. Between the trimmed V and J ends, which lost 1 base and 1 base, there was a span of 2 bases. The germline V gene has CDR1 SGHTA and CDR2 FQGNSA. The CDR3 bases are TGTGCCAGCAGCTTAGTCAGCAATCAGCCCCAGCATTTT. This gives the protein CASSLVSNQPQHF.

The rearrangement joins TRBV6-5 to TRBJ2-1; the match to TRBD2 covers 11 bases. V dropped 0 bases and J dropped 6; count of bases not matched to a gene: 1. This CDR3 is built from 15 residues. Germline V gene sequence: CDR1 MNHEY, CDR2 SVGAGI. The CDR3 nucleotides read TGTGCCAGCAGTTACTCCGGACTAGCGGGCAATGAGCAGTTCTTC. Translation gives CASSYSGLAGNEQFF.

There are a few counts of this clone. The rearrangement uses TRBV25-1 and TRBJ1-1; D unclear. This CDR3 comprises 12 residues. Germline loops: CDR1 MGHDK, CDR2 SYGVNS. Deletions cut 7 bases from V and 1 base from J, with 7 bases between. The CDR3 loop reads CASIAWNTEAFF. The CDR3 DNA follows: TGTGCCAGCATTGCTTGGAACACTGAAGCTTTCTTT.

The V and J genes are TRBV5-1 and TRBJ2-7, with 10 bases matching TRBD1. Germline-derived CDR1 and CDR2 are SGHRS and YFSETQ. The CDR3 length is 15 residues. J was trimmed by 0 bases and V by 1 base; bases with no gene match: 1. CDR3 sequence (DNA): TGCGCCAGCAGCTTGAGGACAGGGGGCTCCTACGAGCAGTACTTC. Protein product: CASSLRTGGSYEQYF.

This rearrangement joins TRBV5-5 to TRBJ1-2, with D uncertain. Germline CDR1 reads SGHKS; CDR2 reads YYEKEE (reference sequence). This CDR3 spans 15 amino acids. Trimming left V 3 bases short and J 3 bases short, with 15 bases between. CDR3 sequence reads: CASSWTDRADYGYTF. The CDR3 DNA follows: TGTGCCAGCAGCTGGACGGACCGAGCAGACTATGGCTACACCTTC.